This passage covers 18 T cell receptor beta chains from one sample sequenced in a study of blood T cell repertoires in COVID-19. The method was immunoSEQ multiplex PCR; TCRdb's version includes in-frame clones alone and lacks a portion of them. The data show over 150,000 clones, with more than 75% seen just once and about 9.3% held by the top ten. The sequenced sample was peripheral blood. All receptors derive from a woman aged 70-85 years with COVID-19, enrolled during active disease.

CDR3 sequence: CASSTWTEDTQYF. The CDR3 DNA follows: TGCGCCAGCAGCACTTGGACAGAAGATACGCAGTATTTT. J is TRBJ2-3 and V is TRBV5-1; a weak D match, TRBD1 (6 bases). The germline gives CDR1 SGHRS, CDR2 YFSETQ. CDR3 length: 13 amino acids. Trimming took 4 bases from V and 5 from J, leaving 11 bases between them.

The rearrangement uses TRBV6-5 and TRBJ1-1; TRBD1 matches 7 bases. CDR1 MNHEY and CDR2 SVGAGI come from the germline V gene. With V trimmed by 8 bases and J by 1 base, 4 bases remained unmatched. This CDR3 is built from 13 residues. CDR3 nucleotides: TGTGCCAGCTCTAACAGGGGGAACACTGAAGCTTTCTTT. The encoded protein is CASSNRGNTEAFF.

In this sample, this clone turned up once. Here the CDR3 reads CASSLWTNYQETQYF. DNA of the CDR3: TGTGCCAGCAGCCTTTGGACTAACTATCAAGAGACCCAGTACTTC. The chain uses TRBV3-1 (or the pseudogene TRBV3-2) and TRBJ2-5; possibly TRBD2 for D (6 bases). CDR1 is LGHDT and CDR2 is YNNKEL in the germline V gene (reference sequence). Trimming took 4 bases from V and 2 from J, leaving 14 bases between them. The CDR3 is made up of 15 amino acids.

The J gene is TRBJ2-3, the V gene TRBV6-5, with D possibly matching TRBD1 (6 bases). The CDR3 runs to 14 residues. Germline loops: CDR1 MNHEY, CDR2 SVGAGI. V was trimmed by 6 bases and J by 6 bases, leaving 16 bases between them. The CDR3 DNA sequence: TGTGCCAGCAGACAGGGATTTCAGGGTGATACGCAGTATTTT. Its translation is CASRQGFQGDTQYF.

The chain's CDR3 is CASSQKPLGGRDNEQFF. CDR3 DNA sequence: TGTGCCAGCAGCCAAAAGCCTCTAGGGGGCAGAGACAATGAGCAGTTCTTC. This chain uses TRBV3-1 (or the pseudogene TRBV3-2) with TRBJ2-1, with 7 nucleotides matching TRBD1. J gave up 5 bases and V 2 bases, and 12 bases lay outside the gene matches. CDR3 length equals 17 residues. Per germline, CDR1 LGHDT and CDR2 YNNKEL (reference sequence).

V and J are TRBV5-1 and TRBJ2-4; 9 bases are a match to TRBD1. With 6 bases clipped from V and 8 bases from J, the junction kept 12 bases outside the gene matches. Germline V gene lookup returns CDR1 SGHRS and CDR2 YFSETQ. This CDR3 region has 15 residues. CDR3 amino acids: CASTAPDRGLDIQYF. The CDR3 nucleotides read TGCGCCAGCACTGCCCCGGACAGGGGCCTAGACATTCAGTACTTC.

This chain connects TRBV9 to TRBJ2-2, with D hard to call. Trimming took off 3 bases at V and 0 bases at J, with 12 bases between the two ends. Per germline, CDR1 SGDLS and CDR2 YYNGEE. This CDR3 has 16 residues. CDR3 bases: TGTGCCAGCAGCGCCCGACTTCGTGCGAACACCGGGGAGCTGTTTTTT. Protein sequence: CASSARLRANTGELFF.

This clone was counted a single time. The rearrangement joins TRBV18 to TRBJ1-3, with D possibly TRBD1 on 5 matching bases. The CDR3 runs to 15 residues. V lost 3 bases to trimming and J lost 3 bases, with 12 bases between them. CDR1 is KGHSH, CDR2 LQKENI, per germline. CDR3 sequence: CASSPPRDGGNTIYF. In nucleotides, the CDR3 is TGTGCCAGCTCACCCCCCAGGGATGGTGGAAACACCATATATTTT.

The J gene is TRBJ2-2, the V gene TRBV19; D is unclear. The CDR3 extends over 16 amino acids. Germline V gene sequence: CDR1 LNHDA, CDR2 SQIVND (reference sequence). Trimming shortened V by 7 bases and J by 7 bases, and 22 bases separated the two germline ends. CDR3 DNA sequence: TGTGCCAGTACATCGTGGCGGTCCTATCCCCACGGGGAGCTGTTTTTT. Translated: CASTSWRSYPHGELFF.

The CDR3 coding sequence is TGTGCCAGCAGTAGAGGAGAGACCCAGTACTTC. This encodes CASSRGETQYF. The chain joins TRBV6-2 or TRBV6-3 to TRBJ2-5; unclear D gene. This CDR3 spans 11 amino acids. The V end lost 5 bases, the J end lost 4 bases, and 5 bases lay between the germline ends. Germline V CDR1 and CDR2: MNHEY, SVGEGT.

CDR3 bases: TGCAGTTCCTTAGCCAATGAGCAGTTCTTC. Residues: CSSLANEQFF. J is TRBJ2-1 and V is TRBV20-1; D not certain. The CDR3 is 10 amino acids. Trimming took off 8 bases at V and 6 bases at J, with 8 bases between the two ends. Per the germline V gene, CDR1 is DFQATT and CDR2 is SNEGSKA (reference sequence).

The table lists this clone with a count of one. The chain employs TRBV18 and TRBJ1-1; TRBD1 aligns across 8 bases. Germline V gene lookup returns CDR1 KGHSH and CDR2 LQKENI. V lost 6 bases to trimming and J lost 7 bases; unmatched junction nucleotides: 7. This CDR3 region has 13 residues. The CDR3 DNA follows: TGTGCCAGCTCCCCGGGGACAGGCTATGAAGCTTTCTTT. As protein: CASSPGTGYEAFF. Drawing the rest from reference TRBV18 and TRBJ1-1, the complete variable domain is NAGVMQNPRHLVRRRGQEARLRCSPMKGHSHVYWYRQLPEEGLKFMVYLQKENIIDESGMPKERFSAEFPKEGPSILRIQQVVRGDSAAYFCASSPGTGYEAFFGQGTRLTVV.

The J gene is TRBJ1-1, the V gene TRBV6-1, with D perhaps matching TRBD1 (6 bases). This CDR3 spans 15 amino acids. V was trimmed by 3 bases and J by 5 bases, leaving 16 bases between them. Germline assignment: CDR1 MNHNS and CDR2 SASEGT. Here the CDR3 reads CASSDTIGGLTEAFF. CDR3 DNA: TGTGCCAGCAGTGACACTATCGGGGGGCTGACTGAAGCTTTCTTT.

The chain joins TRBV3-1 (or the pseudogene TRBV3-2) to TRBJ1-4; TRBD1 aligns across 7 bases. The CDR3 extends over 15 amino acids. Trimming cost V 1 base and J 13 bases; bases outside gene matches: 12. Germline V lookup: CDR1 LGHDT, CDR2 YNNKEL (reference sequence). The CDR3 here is CASSQGAGGMRGLFF. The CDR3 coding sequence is TGTGCCAGCAGCCAAGGGGCAGGGGGTATGAGAGGACTGTTTTTT.

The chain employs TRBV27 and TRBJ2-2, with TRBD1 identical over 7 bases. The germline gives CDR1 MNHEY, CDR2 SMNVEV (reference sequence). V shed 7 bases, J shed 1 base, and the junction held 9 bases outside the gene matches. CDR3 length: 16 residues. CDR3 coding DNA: TGTGCCAGCACCCTGAAGGCAGGGGGGAACACCGGGGAGCTGTTTTTT. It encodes CASTLKAGGNTGELFF.

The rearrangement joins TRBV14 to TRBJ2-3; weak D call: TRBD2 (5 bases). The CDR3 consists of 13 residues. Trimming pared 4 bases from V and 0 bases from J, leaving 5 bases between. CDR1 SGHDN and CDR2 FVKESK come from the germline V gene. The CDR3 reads CASSRGSTDTQYF. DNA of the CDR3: TGTGCCAGCAGCCGCGGGAGCACAGATACGCAGTATTTT.

CDR3 in DNA: TGTGCCAGCTCAAGGGACAGTTCGAAAAACATTCAGTACTTC. Translation gives CASSRDSSKNIQYF. The V and J genes are TRBV18 and TRBJ2-4, with 7 bases identical to TRBD1. The CDR3 is 14 amino acids. Germline loops: CDR1 KGHSH, CDR2 LQKENI. The junction had 5 bases not matched to a gene; V was cut back by 5 bases and J by 4 bases.

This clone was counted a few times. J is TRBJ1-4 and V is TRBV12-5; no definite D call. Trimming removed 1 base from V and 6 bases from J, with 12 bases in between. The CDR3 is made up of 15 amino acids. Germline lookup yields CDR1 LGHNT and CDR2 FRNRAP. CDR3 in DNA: TGTGCTAGTGGTTTGGGCGGGAGACCCCATGAAAAACTGTTTTTT. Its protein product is CASGLGGRPHEKLFF.